The sequence of this T cell receptor beta chain was determined in a study of radiotherapy plus CTLA-4 blockade in lung cancer. Germline CDR1 is MNHEY and CDR2 is SVGAGI. V gave up 6 bases and J gave up 8 bases; unmatched junction bases: 12. This CDR3 region has 15 residues. This table comes from immunoSEQ multiplex PCR, and its TCRdb copy is limited to in-frame clones, with some not included. The table shows approximately 32,000 clones, with less than 75% occurring only once. This TCR came from a human donor with non-small cell lung cancer who had stable disease on radiotherapy plus ipilimumab. Sequenced material: peripheral blood, taken from a patient treated with radiotherapy plus ipilimumab. V is TRBV6-5 and J is TRBJ1-2; 10 positions agree with TRBD1. The CDR3 DNA is TGTGCCAGCAGCCCCTTAATCGGGACAGGGGTCGGCTACACCTTC. It yields the protein CASSPLIGTGVGYTF.